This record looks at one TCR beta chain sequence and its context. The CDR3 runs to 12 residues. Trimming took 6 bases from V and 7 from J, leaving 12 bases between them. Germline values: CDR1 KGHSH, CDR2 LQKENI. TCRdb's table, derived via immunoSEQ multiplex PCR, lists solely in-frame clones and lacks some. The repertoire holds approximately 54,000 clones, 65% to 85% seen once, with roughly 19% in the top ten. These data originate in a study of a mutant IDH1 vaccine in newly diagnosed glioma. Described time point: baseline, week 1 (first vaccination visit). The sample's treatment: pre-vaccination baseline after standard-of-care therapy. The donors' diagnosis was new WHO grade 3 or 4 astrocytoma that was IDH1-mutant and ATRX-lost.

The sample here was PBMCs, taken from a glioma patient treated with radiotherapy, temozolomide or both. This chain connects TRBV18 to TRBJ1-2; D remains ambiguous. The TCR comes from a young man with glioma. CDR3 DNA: TGTGCCAGCTCCCCCTCCCGAGCTGGCTACACCTTC. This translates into CASSPSRAGYTF.